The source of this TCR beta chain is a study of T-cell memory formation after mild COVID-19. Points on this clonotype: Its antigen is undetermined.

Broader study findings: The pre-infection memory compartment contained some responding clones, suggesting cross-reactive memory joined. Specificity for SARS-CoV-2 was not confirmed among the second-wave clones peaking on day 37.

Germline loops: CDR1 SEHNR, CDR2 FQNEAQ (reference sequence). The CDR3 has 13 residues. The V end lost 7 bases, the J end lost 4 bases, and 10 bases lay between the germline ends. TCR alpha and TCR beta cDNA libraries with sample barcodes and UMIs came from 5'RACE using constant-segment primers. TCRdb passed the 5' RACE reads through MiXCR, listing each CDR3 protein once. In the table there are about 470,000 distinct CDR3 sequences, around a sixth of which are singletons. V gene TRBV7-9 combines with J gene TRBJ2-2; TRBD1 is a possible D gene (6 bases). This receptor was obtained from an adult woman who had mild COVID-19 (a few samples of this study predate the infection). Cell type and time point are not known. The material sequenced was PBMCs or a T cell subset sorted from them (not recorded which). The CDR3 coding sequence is TGTGCCAGCAACATACAGGGCACCGGGGAGCTGTTTTTT. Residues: CASNIQGTGELFF. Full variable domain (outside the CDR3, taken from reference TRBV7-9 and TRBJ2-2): DTGVSQNPRHKITKRGQNVTFRCDPISEHNRLYWYRQTLGQGPEFLTYFQNEAQLEKSRLLSDRFSAERPKGSFSTLEIQRTEQGDSAMYLCASNIQGTGELFFGEGSRLTVL.